The 15 T cell receptor beta chains given below trace back to one sample, sequenced in a study of identical twins. A single record per CDR3 protein comes from TCRdb applying MiXCR to the 5' RACE reads. The data contain roughly 190,000 distinct CDR3 sequences, approximately 16% of them singletons. These data were also filed under a second study, of T cells expressing NK-cell markers.

The sample was CD8+ T cells sorted from blood. These receptor sequences come from a woman aged 18 to 35 in good health.

V usage is TRBV20-1 and J usage is TRBJ1-4; no definite D call. The CDR3 totals 18 residues. Germline V lookup: CDR1 DFQATT, CDR2 SNEGSKA (reference sequence). The germline V and J ends were trimmed by 3 bases and 0 bases, with 20 bases remaining between them. Here the CDR3 reads CSARGYTDHRATNEKLFF. The CDR3 DNA reads as TGCAGTGCTAGGGGGTACACGGATCACCGTGCAACTAATGAAAAACTGTTTTTT.

This clonotype was counted only a few times. This rearrangement joins TRBV5-1 to TRBJ2-5; D gene ambiguous. CDR1 is SGHRS and CDR2 is YFSETQ in the germline V gene. The CDR3 has 13 amino acids. V was cut by 5 bases and J by 1 base, with 9 bases left in between. CDR3 DNA sequence: TGCGCCAGCAGTGGCCCAGTCCAAGAGACCCAGTACTTC. This gives the protein CASSGPVQETQYF.

This clonotype was detected once. The chain links TRBV7-8 to TRBJ2-7; D unclear. Germline CDR1 reads SGHVS; CDR2 reads FQNEAQ. V was shortened by 6 bases and J by 5 bases, with 11 bases between the two germline ends. The CDR3 has 12 amino acids. The CDR3 loop is CASSTLPDEQYF. In DNA, the CDR3 is TGTGCCAGCAGTACTCTACCCGACGAGCAGTACTTC.

This clonotype was counted only a few times. This sequence joins TRBV2 and TRBJ2-5; 8 positions agree with TRBD1. The germline V gene encodes CDR1 SNHLY and CDR2 FYNNEI. V gave up 3 bases and J gave up 3 bases; unmatched junction bases: 3. This CDR3 is 14 amino acids long. The CDR3 DNA follows: TGTGCCAGCAGTGACGCGGACAGGGAAGAGACCCAGTACTTC. Translated, it gives CASSDADREETQYF.

The V gene is TRBV7-2, the J gene TRBJ2-5; D is undetermined. The CDR3 covers 14 residues. The ends were cut back, 1 base at V and 3 bases at J, with 9 bases in the middle. Germline V gives CDR1 SGHTA, CDR2 FQGNSA. In DNA form, the CDR3 reads TGTGCCAGCAGCTTAGATTTAACCGAAGAGACCCAGTACTTC. It encodes CASSLDLTEETQYF.

This clonotype was observed a few times. This chain uses TRBV5-1 with TRBJ1-3, with no clear D. The germline CDR1 and CDR2 sequences are SGHRS and YFSETQ. V lost 1 base and J lost 0, with 8 bases in between. This CDR3 comprises 15 residues. CDR3 DNA sequence: TGCGCCAGCAGCTTGAGCGGCAACTCTGGAAACACCATATATTTT. This gives the protein CASSLSGNSGNTIYF.

The chain uses TRBV25-1 and TRBJ1-4; D may be TRBD1 (5 bases). In germline, CDR1 is MGHDK, CDR2 SYGVNS. Deletions cut 4 bases from V and 8 bases from J, with 11 bases between. CDR3 size: 13 residues. CDR3 protein: CASSAQGWEKLFF. CDR3 nucleotides: TGTGCCAGCAGTGCCCAGGGCTGGGAAAAACTGTTTTTT.

This clonotype was seen only a few times. This sequence joins TRBV10-3 and TRBJ2-1; D gene unclear. The CDR3 loop spans 12 amino acids. CDR1 ENHRY and CDR2 SYGVKD come from the germline V gene. Trimming removed 7 bases at V and 6 bases at J, with 10 bases between. Here the CDR3 DNA reads TGTGCCATCACCCGAGCAACCAATGAGCAGTTCTTC. Protein product: CAITRATNEQFF.

This clonotype was found a few times. V and J are TRBV10-3 and TRBJ2-6; TRBD1 aligns across 9 bases. The CDR3 has 16 amino acids. The germline V gene has CDR1 ENHRY and CDR2 SYGVKD. With 8 bases clipped from V and 1 base from J, the junction kept 6 bases outside the gene matches. The CDR3 nucleotides are TGTGCCATCCCGAGACAGGGGGAGTCTGGGGCCAACGTCCTGACTTTC. This codes for CAIPRQGESGANVLTF.

A few counts support this clonotype. The rearrangement uses TRBV15 and TRBJ2-3; tentatively, D is TRBD1 (6 bases). The CDR3 consists of 16 residues. The V gene lost 5 bases and the J gene lost 1 base, with 16 bases spanning the gap. Germline loops: CDR1 LNHNV, CDR2 YYDKDF (reference sequence). The CDR3 loop is CATSRDHREGTDTQYF. CDR3 nucleotide sequence: TGTGCCACCAGCCGGGATCACAGGGAAGGCACAGATACGCAGTATTTT. Full variable domain (rest looked up from reference TRBV15 and TRBJ2-3): DAMVIQNPRYQVTQFGKPVTLSCSQTLNHNVMYWYQQKSSQAPKLLFHYYDKDFNNEADTPDNFQSRRPNTSFCFLDIRSPGLGDTAMYLCATSRDHREGTDTQYFGPGTRLTVL.

V gene TRBV20-1 combines with J gene TRBJ2-7; TRBD2 aligns across 8 bases. The germline CDR1 and CDR2 sequences are DFQATT and SNEGSKA (reference sequence). J lost 6 bases, V lost 0 bases, and 1 base had no gene match. This CDR3 contains 12 residues. The CDR3 region has the DNA TGCAGTGCTAGAGAGCGGGGGGTCGAGCAGTACTTC. Protein: CSARERGVEQYF.

The chain carries TRBV3-1 and TRBJ2-3; D is ambiguous. The CDR3 covers 16 residues. The germline V and J ends were trimmed by 4 bases and 0 bases, with 14 bases remaining between them. Germline lookup yields CDR1 LGHDT and CDR2 YNNKEL (reference sequence). The CDR3: CASSLVGQRSTDTQYF. The CDR3 nucleotides read TGTGCCAGCAGCCTGGTGGGTCAACGTAGCACAGATACGCAGTATTTT.

The V call is TRBV12-3 or TRBV12-4, the J call TRBJ2-5; 10 bases are shared with TRBD2. This CDR3 has 15 residues. J gave up 3 bases and V 5 bases, and 6 bases lay outside the gene matches. The CDR3 coding sequence is TGTGCCAGCAGTACCCTCGGACTAGCGGAAGAGACCCAGTACTTC. Its translation: CASSTLGLAEETQYF.

J is TRBJ2-1 and V is TRBV9; 9 nucleotides agree with TRBD2. CDR1 and CDR2 from the germline V gene are SGDLS and YYNGEE. The junction had 10 bases not matched to a gene; V was cut back by 0 bases and J by 9 bases. The CDR3 spans 16 residues. CDR3 loop: CASSVVAGAGKGEQFF. The CDR3 DNA sequence: TGTGCCAGCAGCGTAGTAGCGGGGGCGGGTAAGGGTGAGCAGTTCTTC.

V usage is TRBV7-9 and J usage is TRBJ1-1; D is unclear. This CDR3 comprises 14 residues. Germline CDR1 reads SEHNR; CDR2 reads FQNEAQ (reference sequence). The V end was cut by 1 base, the J end by 3 bases, with 9 bases between. The CDR3 DNA follows: TGTGCCAGCAGCTTAGGGCAAGTGGACACTGAAGCTTTCTTT. Translating it yields CASSLGQVDTEAFF.